This is a list of T cell receptor beta chains from one sample in a study of Ad26.COV2.S vaccination and SARS-CoV-2 variants. Sequenced by immunoSEQ multiplex PCR; TCRdb stores in-frame clones only, minus some. The data show about 480,000 clones, about 83% seen once. Specimen: peripheral blood, collected in a trial of Ad26.COV2.S vaccine versus placebo. The receptors derive from a person between 18 and 60 years old who received the Ad26.COV2.S COVID-19 vaccine or a placebo. The CDR3 runs from the conserved cysteine through the conserved F or W. Fields, in order: V gene, D gene, clone size, J gene, CDR3 DNA, CDR3 protein. D genes are given only for firm matches. The size field is filled for only some rows; it gives once, few, many or a size class.

V gene: TRBV7-2
D gene: NA
clone size: NA
J gene: TRBJ2-3
CDR3 DNA: TGTGCCAGCAGCTTAGAGGCACTCCAGAAGACAGATACGCAGTATTTT
CDR3 protein: CASSLEALQKTDTQYF

V gene: TRBV9
D gene: TRBD2
clone size: NA
J gene: TRBJ2-3
CDR3 DNA: TGTGCCAGCAGCCCCCCTAGCGGGAGCGATACGCAGTATTTT
CDR3 protein: CASSPPSGSDTQYF

V gene: TRBV27
D gene: TRBD1
clone size: NA
J gene: TRBJ2-5
CDR3 DNA: TGTGCCAGCAGTTCAGGACAGGGTAAAGGGGAGACCCAGTACTTC
CDR3 protein: CASSSGQGKGETQYF

V gene: TRBV15
D gene: NA
clone size: NA
J gene: TRBJ2-7
CDR3 DNA: TGTGCCACCAGCACGCCCCGACAGGCAGGTTCCTACGAGCAGTACTTC
CDR3 protein: CATSTPRQAGSYEQYF

V gene: TRBV9
D gene: TRBD2
clone size: few
J gene: TRBJ2-2
CDR3 DNA: TGTGCCAGCAGCGTAGCTAGCGGGGCGAACACCGGGGAGCTGTTTTTT
CDR3 protein: CASSVASGANTGELFF

V gene: TRBV28
D gene: TRBD2
clone size: NA
J gene: TRBJ2-2
CDR3 DNA: TGTGCCAGCAATCCCGGGGAGGGCCAGGCTGAGCTGTTTTTT
CDR3 protein: CASNPGEGQAELFF

V gene: TRBV30
D gene: TRBD1
clone size: NA
J gene: TRBJ1-3
CDR3 DNA: TGTGCCTGGAGCCTAGGGGGCGCGGTGGGAAACACCATATATTTT
CDR3 protein: CAWSLGGAVGNTIYF

V gene: TRBV11-2
D gene: NA
clone size: few
J gene: TRBJ1-2
CDR3 DNA: TGTGCCAGCAGCTCCCTCTCTGATGGCTACACCTTC
CDR3 protein: CASSSLSDGYTF

V gene: TRBV6-2/TRBV6-3
D gene: NA
clone size: NA
J gene: TRBJ1-1
CDR3 DNA: TGTGCCAGCAGTTACTCGATTTTTGGATCCCTGGGAGCTTTCTTT
CDR3 protein: CASSYSIFGSLGAFF

V gene: TRBV28
D gene: TRBD2
clone size: NA
J gene: TRBJ2-7
CDR3 DNA: TGTGCCAGCACTCCCGGACTAGCGGGAGCTATAGGGTACGAGCAGTACTTC
CDR3 protein: CASTPGLAGAIGYEQYF

V gene: TRBV28
D gene: NA
clone size: NA
J gene: TRBJ2-2
CDR3 DNA: TGTGCCAGCAGTTTGGGGAGGACCGGGGAGCTGTTTTTT
CDR3 protein: CASSLGRTGELFF

V gene: TRBV28
D gene: NA
clone size: NA
J gene: TRBJ2-3
CDR3 DNA: TGTGCCAGCAGCCCTTCGGGGGGCGGGAGAGGGGAGTATTTT
CDR3 protein: CASSPSGGGRGEYF

V gene: TRBV5-4
D gene: NA
clone size: NA
J gene: TRBJ2-1
CDR3 DNA: TGTGCCAGCAGCTTGTTCGATGAGCAGTTCTTC
CDR3 protein: CASSLFDEQFF

V gene: TRBV5-1
D gene: NA
clone size: NA
J gene: TRBJ2-1
CDR3 DNA: TGCGCCAGCAGCTTGGTGGGAGAGAATTACAATGAGCAGTTCTTC
CDR3 protein: CASSLVGENYNEQFF

V gene: TRBV27
D gene: NA
clone size: NA
J gene: TRBJ1-1
CDR3 DNA: TGTGCCAGCAGTCTAACAGGATTGAACACTGAAGCTTTCTTT
CDR3 protein: CASSLTGLNTEAFF

V gene: TRBV2
D gene: TRBD1
clone size: NA
J gene: TRBJ2-7
CDR3 DNA: TGTGCCAGCAGCGATGGACAGGGGGTACACTACGAGCAGTACTTC
CDR3 protein: CASSDGQGVHYEQYF

V gene: TRBV29-1
D gene: TRBD1
clone size: NA
J gene: TRBJ2-7
CDR3 DNA: TGCAGCGTTCGACAGGGCAGTTACGAGCAGTACTTC
CDR3 protein: CSVRQGSYEQYF

V gene: TRBV4-2
D gene: NA
clone size: NA
J gene: TRBJ2-5
CDR3 DNA: TGTGCCAGCAGCCAAACCGCGGAGACCCAGTACTTC
CDR3 protein: CASSQTAETQYF

V gene: TRBV12-3/TRBV12-4
D gene: NA
clone size: NA
J gene: TRBJ1-1
CDR3 DNA: TGTGCCAGCATCAGTCCTTGGGCGCCTGAAGCTTTCTTT
CDR3 protein: CASISPWAPEAFF

V gene: TRBV6-5
D gene: TRBD2
clone size: NA
J gene: TRBJ2-5
CDR3 DNA: TGTGCCAGCAGTTACTCGGTAGTAGCGGGGATAGAGACCCAGTACTTC
CDR3 protein: CASSYSVVAGIETQYF

V gene: TRBV19
D gene: NA
clone size: NA
J gene: TRBJ2-1
CDR3 DNA: TGTGCCAGTAGGGCGGTAACCGGGTACAATGAGCAGTTCTTC
CDR3 protein: CASRAVTGYNEQFF

V gene: TRBV28
D gene: NA
clone size: NA
J gene: TRBJ1-5
CDR3 DNA: TGTGCCAGCAGTTTTCGAGTGGGGCGGTTGGGGACCCAGCATTTT
CDR3 protein: CASSFRVGRLGTQHF

V gene: TRBV25-1
D gene: TRBD1
clone size: NA
J gene: TRBJ1-2
CDR3 DNA: TGTGCCAGCAGTGCCCGGGACAGGGGATACTATGGCTACACCTTC
CDR3 protein: CASSARDRGYYGYTF

V gene: TRBV5-4
D gene: TRBD1
clone size: NA
J gene: TRBJ1-6
CDR3 DNA: TGTGCCAGCAGCTTGGGACAGGGGTCACCCCTCCACTTT
CDR3 protein: CASSLGQGSPLHF

V gene: TRBV28
D gene: NA
clone size: NA
J gene: TRBJ1-5
CDR3 DNA: TGTGCCAGCAGTTTATGGACAGGTGGGGCCCATCAGCCCCAGCATTTT
CDR3 protein: CASSLWTGGAHQPQHF

V gene: TRBV28
D gene: TRBD2
clone size: NA
J gene: TRBJ2-5
CDR3 DNA: TGTGCCAGCACCGCCGTTTCTAGCGGGAGAAAAGAGACCCAGTACTTC
CDR3 protein: CASTAVSSGRKETQYF

V gene: TRBV4-1
D gene: TRBD2
clone size: NA
J gene: TRBJ2-5
CDR3 DNA: TGCGCCAGCAAGCCCCTTGCGGGAGGGAAGGAAGAGACCCAGTACTTC
CDR3 protein: CASKPLAGGKEETQYF

V gene: TRBV27
D gene: NA
clone size: NA
J gene: TRBJ1-4
CDR3 DNA: TGTGCCAGCAGGAACAGTCCAACTAATGAAAAACTGTTTTTT
CDR3 protein: CASRNSPTNEKLFF

V gene: TRBV5-1
D gene: NA
clone size: NA
J gene: TRBJ2-2
CDR3 DNA: TGCGCCAGCAGCTTGGCCACGTACGGGGAGCTGTTTTTT
CDR3 protein: CASSLATYGELFF

V gene: TRBV7-9
D gene: NA
clone size: NA
J gene: TRBJ1-2
CDR3 DNA: TGTGCCAGCAGCTTGGGTGGCAACTATGGCTACACCTTC
CDR3 protein: CASSLGGNYGYTF

V gene: TRBV19
D gene: TRBD2
clone size: NA
J gene: TRBJ2-1
CDR3 DNA: TGTGCCAGTAGTATCGGACTAGCGGGAGGGCCAGGTAATGAGCAGTTCTTC
CDR3 protein: CASSIGLAGGPGNEQFF

V gene: TRBV6-2/TRBV6-3
D gene: TRBD1
clone size: NA
J gene: TRBJ1-5
CDR3 DNA: TGTGCCAGCAGTCCCGTGACAGGGATCAATCAGCCCCAGCATTTT
CDR3 protein: CASSPVTGINQPQHF

V gene: TRBV11-3
D gene: NA
clone size: NA
J gene: TRBJ2-7
CDR3 DNA: TGTGCCAGCAGCCTCCCTCCGGCCTACGAGCAGTACTTC
CDR3 protein: CASSLPPAYEQYF

V gene: TRBV27
D gene: NA
clone size: NA
J gene: TRBJ1-1
CDR3 DNA: TGTGCCAGCAGTTTTCGGACAGCACCTGAAGCTTTCTTT
CDR3 protein: CASSFRTAPEAFF

V gene: TRBV28
D gene: NA
clone size: NA
J gene: TRBJ2-5
CDR3 DNA: TGTGCCAGCACCTCCCTCGGACGGAGCACACAAGAGACCCAGTACTTC
CDR3 protein: CASTSLGRSTQETQYF

V gene: TRBV7-2
D gene: NA
clone size: NA
J gene: TRBJ1-3
CDR3 DNA: TGTGCCAGCAGCCGTAGTGTCGGAAACACCATATATTTT
CDR3 protein: CASSRSVGNTIYF

V gene: TRBV24-1
D gene: NA
clone size: NA
J gene: TRBJ2-1
CDR3 DNA: TGTGCCACCATGTCAGCGGAGTCCTACAATGAGCAGTTCTTC
CDR3 protein: CATMSAESYNEQFF

V gene: TRBV9
D gene: TRBD2
clone size: NA
J gene: TRBJ2-3
CDR3 DNA: TGTGCCAGCAGCGTAGAAGTTACGGGGACTAGCGGGAGCACAGATACGCAGTATTTT
CDR3 protein: CASSVEVTGTSGSTDTQYF

V gene: TRBV19
D gene: NA
clone size: NA
J gene: TRBJ2-2
CDR3 DNA: TGTGCCAGTACCAGGTTCCGGACAGCGAACACCGGGGAGCTGTTTTTT
CDR3 protein: CASTRFRTANTGELFF

V gene: TRBV5-4
D gene: NA
clone size: NA
J gene: TRBJ2-7
CDR3 DNA: TGTGCCAGCAGCCCACGACAAGGGGGATCCCCATACGAGCAGTACTTC
CDR3 protein: CASSPRQGGSPYEQYF

V gene: TRBV3-1/TRBV3-2
D gene: NA
clone size: NA
J gene: TRBJ2-7
CDR3 DNA: TGTGCCAGCAGGGGCGGCGGGACCGACTACGAGCAGTACTTC
CDR3 protein: CASRGGGTDYEQYF

V gene: TRBV14
D gene: NA
clone size: NA
J gene: TRBJ1-1
CDR3 DNA: TGTGCCAGCAGCCAGATAAGGGGGGGCACTGAAGCTTTCTTT
CDR3 protein: CASSQIRGGTEAFF

V gene: TRBV28
D gene: NA
clone size: few
J gene: TRBJ1-5
CDR3 DNA: TGTGCCAGCAGAGGGACTCCCACTAGCAATCAGCCCCAGCATTTT
CDR3 protein: CASRGTPTSNQPQHF

V gene: TRBV21-1
D gene: NA
clone size: NA
J gene: TRBJ2-7
CDR3 DNA: TGTGCCAGCAGCAAAGTCGGGGGACAGGGGGCGGCGAAGTGGCGGGACCTCTCCTACGAGCAGTACTTC
CDR3 protein: CASSKVGGQGAAKWRDLSYEQYF

V gene: TRBV29-1
D gene: NA
clone size: NA
J gene: TRBJ1-3
CDR3 DNA: TGCAGCGTTGAATCGGGTAACTCTGGAAACACCATATATTTT
CDR3 protein: CSVESGNSGNTIYF

V gene: TRBV10-3
D gene: NA
clone size: NA
J gene: TRBJ1-1
CDR3 DNA: TGTGCCATCAGTGGAACGGCAGGGAGGAGCACTGAAGCTTTCTTT
CDR3 protein: CAISGTAGRSTEAFF

V gene: TRBV27
D gene: NA
clone size: NA
J gene: TRBJ2-5
CDR3 DNA: TGTGCCAGCAGTTTATGGGGAGAGACCCAGTACTTC
CDR3 protein: CASSLWGETQYF